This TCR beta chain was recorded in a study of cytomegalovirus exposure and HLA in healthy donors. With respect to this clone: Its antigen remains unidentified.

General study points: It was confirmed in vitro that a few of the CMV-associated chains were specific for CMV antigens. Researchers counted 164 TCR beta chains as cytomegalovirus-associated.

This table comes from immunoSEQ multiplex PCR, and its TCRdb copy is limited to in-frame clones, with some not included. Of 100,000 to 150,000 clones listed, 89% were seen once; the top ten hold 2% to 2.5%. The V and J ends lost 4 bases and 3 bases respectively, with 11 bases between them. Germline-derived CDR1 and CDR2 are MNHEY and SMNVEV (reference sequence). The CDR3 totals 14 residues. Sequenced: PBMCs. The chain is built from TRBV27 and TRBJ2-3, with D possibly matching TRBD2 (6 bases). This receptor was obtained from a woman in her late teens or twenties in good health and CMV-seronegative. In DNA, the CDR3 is TGTGCCAGCAGTTCGGGGGTAGGGACAGATACGCAGTATTTT. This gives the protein CASSSGVGTDTQYF.